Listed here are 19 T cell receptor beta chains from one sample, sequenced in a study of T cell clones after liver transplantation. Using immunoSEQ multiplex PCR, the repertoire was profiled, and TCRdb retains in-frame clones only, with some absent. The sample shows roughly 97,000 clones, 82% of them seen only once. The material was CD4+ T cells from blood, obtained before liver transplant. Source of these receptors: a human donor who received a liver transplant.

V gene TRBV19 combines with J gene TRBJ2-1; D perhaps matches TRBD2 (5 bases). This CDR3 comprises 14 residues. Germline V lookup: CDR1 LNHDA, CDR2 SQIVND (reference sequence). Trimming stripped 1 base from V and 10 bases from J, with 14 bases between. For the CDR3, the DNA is TGTGCCAGTAGTATAGGGACTCCGGCCGGGGAGCAGTTCTTC. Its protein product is CASSIGTPAGEQFF.

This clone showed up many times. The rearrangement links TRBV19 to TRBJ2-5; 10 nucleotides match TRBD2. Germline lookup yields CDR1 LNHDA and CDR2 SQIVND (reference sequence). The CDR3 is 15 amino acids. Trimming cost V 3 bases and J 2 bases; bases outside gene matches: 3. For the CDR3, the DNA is TGTGCCAGTAGTATCTTACTAGCGGGACAAGAGACCCAGTACTTC. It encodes CASSILLAGQETQYF.

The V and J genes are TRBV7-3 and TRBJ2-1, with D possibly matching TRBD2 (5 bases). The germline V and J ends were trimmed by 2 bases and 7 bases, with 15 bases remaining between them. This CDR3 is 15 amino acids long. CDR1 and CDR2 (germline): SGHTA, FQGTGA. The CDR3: CASSLLSGFENEQFF. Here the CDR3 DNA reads TGTGCCAGCAGCTTACTCTCGGGATTTGAGAATGAGCAGTTCTTC. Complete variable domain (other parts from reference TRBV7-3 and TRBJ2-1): GAGVSQTPSNKVTEKGKYVELRCDPISGHTALYWYRQSLGQGPEFLIYFQGTGAADDSGLPNDRFFAVRPEGSVSTLKIQRTERGDSAVYLCASSLLSGFENEQFFGPGTRLTVL.

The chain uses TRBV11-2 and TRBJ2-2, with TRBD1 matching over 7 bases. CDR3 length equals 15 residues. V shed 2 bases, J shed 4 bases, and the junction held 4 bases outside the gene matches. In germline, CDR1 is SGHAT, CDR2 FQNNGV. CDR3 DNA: TGTGCCAGCAGCTTACAGGGACAGCTCACCGGGGAGCTGTTTTTT. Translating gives CASSLQGQLTGELFF.

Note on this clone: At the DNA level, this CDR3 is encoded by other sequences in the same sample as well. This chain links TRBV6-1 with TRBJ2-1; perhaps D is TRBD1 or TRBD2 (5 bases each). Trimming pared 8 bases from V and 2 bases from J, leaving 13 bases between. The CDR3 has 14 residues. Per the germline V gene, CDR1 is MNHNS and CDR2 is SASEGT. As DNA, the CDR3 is TGTGCCAGCGGGGGTGGGCCCCCCTACAATGAGCAGTTCTTC. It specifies CASGGGPPYNEQFF.

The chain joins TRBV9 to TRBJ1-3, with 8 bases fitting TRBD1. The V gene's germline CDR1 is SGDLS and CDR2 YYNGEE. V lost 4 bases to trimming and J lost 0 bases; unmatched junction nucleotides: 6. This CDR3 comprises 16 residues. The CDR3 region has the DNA TGTGCCAGCAGCCAGACAGGGGATAGCTCTGGAAACACCATATATTTT. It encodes CASSQTGDSSGNTIYF. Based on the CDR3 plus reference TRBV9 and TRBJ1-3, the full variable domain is DSGVTQTPKHLITATGQRVTLRCSPRSGDLSVYWYQQSLDQGLQFLIQYYNGEERAKGNILERFSAQQFPDLHSELNLSSLELGDSALYFCASSQTGDSSGNTIYFGEGSWLTVV.

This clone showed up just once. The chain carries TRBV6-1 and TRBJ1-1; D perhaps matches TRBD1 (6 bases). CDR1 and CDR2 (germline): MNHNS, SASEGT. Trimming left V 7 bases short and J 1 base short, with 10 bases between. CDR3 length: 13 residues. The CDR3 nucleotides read TGTGCCAGCAAGGGGGGCGCGAACACTGAAGCTTTCTTT. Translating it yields CASKGGANTEAFF.

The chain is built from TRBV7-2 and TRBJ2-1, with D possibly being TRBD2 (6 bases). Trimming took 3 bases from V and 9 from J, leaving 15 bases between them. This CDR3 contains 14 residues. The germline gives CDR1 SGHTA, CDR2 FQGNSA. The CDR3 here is CASSLLGGRGEQFF. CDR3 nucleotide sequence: TGTGCCAGCAGCTTGTTAGGAGGGCGGGGTGAGCAGTTCTTC. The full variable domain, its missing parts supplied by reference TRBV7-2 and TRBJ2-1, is GAGVSQSPSNKVTEKGKDVELRCDPISGHTALYWYRQSLGQGLEFLIYFQGNSAPDKSGLPSDRFSAERTGGSVSTLTIQRTQQEDSAVYLCASSLLGGRGEQFFGPGTRLTVL.

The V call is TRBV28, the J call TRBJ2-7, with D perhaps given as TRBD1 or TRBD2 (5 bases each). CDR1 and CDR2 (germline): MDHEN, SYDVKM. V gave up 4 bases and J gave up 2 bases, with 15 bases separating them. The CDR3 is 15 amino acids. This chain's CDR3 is CASSSPGRSTYEQYF. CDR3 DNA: TGTGCCAGCAGTTCACCGGGACGGTCAACCTACGAGCAGTACTTC.

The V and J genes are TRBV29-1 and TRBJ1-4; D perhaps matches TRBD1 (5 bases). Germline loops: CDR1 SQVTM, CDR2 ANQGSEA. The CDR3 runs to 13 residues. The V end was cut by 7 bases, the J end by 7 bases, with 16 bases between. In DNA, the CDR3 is TGCAGCGCCTTCGGGGCATGGGGTGAAAAACTGTTTTTT. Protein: CSAFGAWGEKLFF.

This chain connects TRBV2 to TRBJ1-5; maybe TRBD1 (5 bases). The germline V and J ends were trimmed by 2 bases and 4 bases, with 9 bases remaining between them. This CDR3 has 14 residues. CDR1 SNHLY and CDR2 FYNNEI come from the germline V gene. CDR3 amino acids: CASSELGVNQPQHF. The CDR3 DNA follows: TGTGCCAGCAGTGAATTGGGGGTAAATCAGCCCCAGCATTTT.

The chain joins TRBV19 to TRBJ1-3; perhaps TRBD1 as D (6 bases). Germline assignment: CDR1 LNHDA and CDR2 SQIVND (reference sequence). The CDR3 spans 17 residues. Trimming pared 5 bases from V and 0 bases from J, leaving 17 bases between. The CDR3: CASSPQGRDLSGNTIYF. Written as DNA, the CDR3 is TGTGCCAGTAGTCCCCAGGGGAGGGATCTCTCTGGAAACACCATATATTTT.

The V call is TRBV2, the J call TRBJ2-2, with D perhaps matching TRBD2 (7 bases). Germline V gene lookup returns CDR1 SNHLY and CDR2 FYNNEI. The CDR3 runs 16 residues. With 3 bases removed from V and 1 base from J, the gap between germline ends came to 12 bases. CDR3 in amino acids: CASSDGGGQNTGELFF. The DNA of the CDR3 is TGTGCCAGCAGTGATGGCGGGGGCCAGAACACCGGGGAGCTGTTTTTT.

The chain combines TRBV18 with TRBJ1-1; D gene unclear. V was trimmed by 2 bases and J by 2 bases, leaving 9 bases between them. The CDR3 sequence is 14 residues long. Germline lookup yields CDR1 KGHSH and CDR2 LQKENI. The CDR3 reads CASSPWEVNTEAFF. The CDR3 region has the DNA TGTGCCAGCTCACCATGGGAGGTCAACACTGAAGCTTTCTTT.

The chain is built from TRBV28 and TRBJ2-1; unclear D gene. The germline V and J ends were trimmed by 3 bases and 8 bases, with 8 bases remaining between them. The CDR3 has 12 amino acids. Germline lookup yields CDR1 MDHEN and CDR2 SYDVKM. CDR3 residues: CASSFSGHEQFF. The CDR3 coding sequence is TGTGCCAGCAGTTTTTCCGGTCATGAGCAGTTCTTC.

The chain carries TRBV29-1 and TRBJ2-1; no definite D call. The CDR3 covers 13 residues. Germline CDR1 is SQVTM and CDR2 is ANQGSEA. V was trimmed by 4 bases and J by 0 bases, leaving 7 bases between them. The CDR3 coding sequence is TGCAGCGTTGGAAGGAGCTCCTACAATGAGCAGTTCTTC. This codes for CSVGRSSYNEQFF.

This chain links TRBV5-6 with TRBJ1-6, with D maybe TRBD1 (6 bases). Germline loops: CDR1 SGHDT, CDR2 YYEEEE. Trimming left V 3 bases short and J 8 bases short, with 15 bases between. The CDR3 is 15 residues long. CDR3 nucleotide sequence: TGTGCCAGCAGCTGGGGGGCTGATAACGATTCACCCCTCCACTTT. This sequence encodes CASSWGADNDSPLHF.

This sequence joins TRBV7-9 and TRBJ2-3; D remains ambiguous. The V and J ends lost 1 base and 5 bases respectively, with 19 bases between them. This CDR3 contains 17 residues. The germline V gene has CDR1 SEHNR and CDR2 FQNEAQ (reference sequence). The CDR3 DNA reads TGTGCCAGCAGCTTAGGCGGCGGATCTCCCAAAGGAGATACGCAGTATTTT. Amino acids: CASSLGGGSPKGDTQYF.

CDR3 in amino acids: CASSGGGTSVYNEQFF. The DNA for the CDR3 is TGTGCCAGCAGCGGGGGAGGGACTAGCGTATACAATGAGCAGTTCTTC. V usage is TRBV5-8 and J usage is TRBJ2-1; 10 bases fit TRBD2. Trimming cost V 4 bases and J 4 bases; bases outside gene matches: 8. Germline CDR1 is SGHTS and CDR2 is YDEGEE. CDR3 length equals 16 residues.